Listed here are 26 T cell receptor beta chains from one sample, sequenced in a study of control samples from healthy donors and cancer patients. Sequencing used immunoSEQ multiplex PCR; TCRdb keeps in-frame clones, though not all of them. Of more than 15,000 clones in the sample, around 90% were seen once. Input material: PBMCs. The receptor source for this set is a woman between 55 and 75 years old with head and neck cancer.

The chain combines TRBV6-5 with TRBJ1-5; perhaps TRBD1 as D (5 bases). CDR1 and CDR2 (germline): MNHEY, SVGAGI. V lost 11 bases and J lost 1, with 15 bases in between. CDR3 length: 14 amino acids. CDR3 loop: CAVRGGRSNQPQHF. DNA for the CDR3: TGTGCCGTTCGGGGGGGGAGGAGCAATCAGCCCCAGCATTTT.

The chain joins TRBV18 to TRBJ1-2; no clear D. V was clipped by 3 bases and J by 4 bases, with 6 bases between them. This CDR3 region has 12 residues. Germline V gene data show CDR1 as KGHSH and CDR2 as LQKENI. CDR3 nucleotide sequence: TGTGCCAGCTCACCCGGCCTCTATGGCTACACCTTC. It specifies CASSPGLYGYTF.

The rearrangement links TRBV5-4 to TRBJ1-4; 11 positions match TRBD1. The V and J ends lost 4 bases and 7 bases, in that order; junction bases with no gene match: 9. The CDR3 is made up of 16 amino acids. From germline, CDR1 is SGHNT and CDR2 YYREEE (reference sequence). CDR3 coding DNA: TGTGCCAGCAGCCTGGGTGGGACAGGGGGAATTGAAAAACTGTTTTTT. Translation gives CASSLGGTGGIEKLFF.

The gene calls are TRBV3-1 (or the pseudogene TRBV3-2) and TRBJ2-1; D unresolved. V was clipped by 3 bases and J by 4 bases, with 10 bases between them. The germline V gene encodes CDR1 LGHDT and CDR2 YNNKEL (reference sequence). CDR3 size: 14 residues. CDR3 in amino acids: CASSHPTSYNEQFF. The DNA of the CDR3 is TGTGCCAGCAGCCACCCGACAAGTTACAATGAGCAGTTCTTC.

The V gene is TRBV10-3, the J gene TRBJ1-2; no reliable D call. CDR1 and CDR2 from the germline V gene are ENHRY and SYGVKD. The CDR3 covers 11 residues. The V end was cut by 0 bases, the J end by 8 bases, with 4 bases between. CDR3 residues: CAISESGGYTF. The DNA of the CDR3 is TGTGCCATCAGTGAGTCGGGGGGCTACACCTTC.

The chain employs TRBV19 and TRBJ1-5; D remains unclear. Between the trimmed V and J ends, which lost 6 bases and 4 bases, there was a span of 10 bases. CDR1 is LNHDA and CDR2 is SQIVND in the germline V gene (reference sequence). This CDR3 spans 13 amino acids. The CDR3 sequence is CASRFQINQPQHF. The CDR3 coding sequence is TGTGCCAGTAGGTTCCAGATTAATCAGCCCCAGCATTTT.

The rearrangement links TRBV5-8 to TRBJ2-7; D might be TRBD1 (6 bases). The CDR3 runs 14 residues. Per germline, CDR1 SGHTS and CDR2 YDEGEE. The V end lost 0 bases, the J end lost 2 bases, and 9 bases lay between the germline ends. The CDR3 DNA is TGTGCCAGCAGCTTGGAACAGGGTACCTACGAGCAGTACTTC. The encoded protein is CASSLEQGTYEQYF.

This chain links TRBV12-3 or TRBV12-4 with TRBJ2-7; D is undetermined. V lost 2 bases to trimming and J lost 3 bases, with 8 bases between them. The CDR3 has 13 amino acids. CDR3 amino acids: CASSLRVGYEQYF. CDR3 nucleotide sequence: TGTGCCAGCAGTTTAAGGGTGGGCTACGAGCAGTACTTC.

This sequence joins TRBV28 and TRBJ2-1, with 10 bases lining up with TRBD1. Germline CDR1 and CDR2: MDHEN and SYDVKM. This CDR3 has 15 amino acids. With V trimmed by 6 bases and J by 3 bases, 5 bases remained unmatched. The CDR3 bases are TGTGCCAGCAGGGGGACAGGGGCGATCTACAATGAGCAGTTCTTC. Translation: CASRGTGAIYNEQFF.

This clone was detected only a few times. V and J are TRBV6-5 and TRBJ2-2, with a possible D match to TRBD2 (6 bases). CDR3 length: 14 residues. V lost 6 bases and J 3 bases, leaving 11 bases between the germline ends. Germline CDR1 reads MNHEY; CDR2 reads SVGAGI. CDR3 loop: CASRWDSDTGELFF. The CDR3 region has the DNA TGTGCCAGCAGATGGGACTCCGACACCGGGGAGCTGTTTTTT.

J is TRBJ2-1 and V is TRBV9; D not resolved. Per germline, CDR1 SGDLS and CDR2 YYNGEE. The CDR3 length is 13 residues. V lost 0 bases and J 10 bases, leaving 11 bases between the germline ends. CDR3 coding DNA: TGTGCCAGCAGCGTAGCGTCGGCATCCGAGCAGTTCTTC. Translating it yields CASSVASASEQFF.

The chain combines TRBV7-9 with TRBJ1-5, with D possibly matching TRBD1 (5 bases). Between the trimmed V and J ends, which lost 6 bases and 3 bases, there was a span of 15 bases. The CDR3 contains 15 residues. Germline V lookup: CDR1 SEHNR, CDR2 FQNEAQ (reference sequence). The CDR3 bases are TGTGCCAGCAGTTATGACGGGGGGGTCAATCAGCCCCAGCATTTT. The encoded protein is CASSYDGGVNQPQHF.

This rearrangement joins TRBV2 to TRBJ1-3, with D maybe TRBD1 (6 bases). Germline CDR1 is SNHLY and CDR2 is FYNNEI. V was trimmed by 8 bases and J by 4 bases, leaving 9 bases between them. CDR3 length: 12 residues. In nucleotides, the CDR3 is TGTGCCAGCTCTACAGGGGGAAACACCATATATTTT. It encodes CASSTGGNTIYF.

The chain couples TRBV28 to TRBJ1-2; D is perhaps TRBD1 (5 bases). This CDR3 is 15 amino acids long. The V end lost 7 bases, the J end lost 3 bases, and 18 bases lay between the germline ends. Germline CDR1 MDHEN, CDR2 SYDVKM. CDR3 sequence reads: CASKFTGPFDYGYTF. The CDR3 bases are TGTGCCAGCAAATTTACGGGGCCCTTCGACTATGGCTACACCTTC.

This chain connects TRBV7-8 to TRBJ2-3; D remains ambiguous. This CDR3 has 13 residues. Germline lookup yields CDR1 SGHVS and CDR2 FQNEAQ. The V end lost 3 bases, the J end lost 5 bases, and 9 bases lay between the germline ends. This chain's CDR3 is CASSLDQIDTQYF. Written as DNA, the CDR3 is TGTGCCAGCAGCTTGGATCAAATAGATACGCAGTATTTT.

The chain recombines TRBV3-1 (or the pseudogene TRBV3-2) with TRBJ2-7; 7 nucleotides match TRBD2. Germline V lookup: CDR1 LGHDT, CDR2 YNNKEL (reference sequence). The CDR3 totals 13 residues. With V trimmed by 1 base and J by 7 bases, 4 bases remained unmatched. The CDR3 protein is CASSQAGGREQYF. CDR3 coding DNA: TGTGCCAGCAGCCAAGCGGGGGGTAGGGAGCAGTACTTC.

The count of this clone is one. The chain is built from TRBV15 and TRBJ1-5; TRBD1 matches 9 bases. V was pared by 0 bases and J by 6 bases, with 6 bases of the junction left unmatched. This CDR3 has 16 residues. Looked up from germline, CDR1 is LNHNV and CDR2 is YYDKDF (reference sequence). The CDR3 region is CATSRESGQGAQPQHF. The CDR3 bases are TGTGCCACCAGCAGAGAGTCGGGACAGGGTGCTCAGCCCCAGCATTTT.

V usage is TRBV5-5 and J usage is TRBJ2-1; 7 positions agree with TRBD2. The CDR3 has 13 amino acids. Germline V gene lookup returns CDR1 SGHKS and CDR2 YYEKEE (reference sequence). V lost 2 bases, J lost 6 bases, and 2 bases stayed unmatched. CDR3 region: CASSLWGGNEQFF. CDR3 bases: TGTGCCAGCAGCTTATGGGGGGGCAATGAGCAGTTCTTC.

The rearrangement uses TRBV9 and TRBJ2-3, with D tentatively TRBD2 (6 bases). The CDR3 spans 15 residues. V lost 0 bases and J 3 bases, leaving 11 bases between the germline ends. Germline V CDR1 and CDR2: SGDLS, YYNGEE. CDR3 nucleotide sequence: TGTGCCAGCAGCGTAGACGGGAGTGGTACAGATACGCAGTATTTT. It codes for CASSVDGSGTDTQYF.

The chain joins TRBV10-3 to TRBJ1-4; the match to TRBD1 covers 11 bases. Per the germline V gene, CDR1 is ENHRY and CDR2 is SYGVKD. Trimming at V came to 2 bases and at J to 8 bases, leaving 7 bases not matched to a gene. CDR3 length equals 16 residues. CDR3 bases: TGTGCCATCAGTGAGAGTTGGACAGGGGGCCTGGAAAAACTGTTTTTT. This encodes CAISESWTGGLEKLFF.

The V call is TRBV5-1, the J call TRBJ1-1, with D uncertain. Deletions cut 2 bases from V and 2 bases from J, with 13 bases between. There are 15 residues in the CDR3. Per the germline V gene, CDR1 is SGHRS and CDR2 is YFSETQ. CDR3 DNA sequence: TGCGCCAGCAGCTTTCAGGCAGCCTCTAACACTGAAGCTTTCTTT. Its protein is CASSFQAASNTEAFF.

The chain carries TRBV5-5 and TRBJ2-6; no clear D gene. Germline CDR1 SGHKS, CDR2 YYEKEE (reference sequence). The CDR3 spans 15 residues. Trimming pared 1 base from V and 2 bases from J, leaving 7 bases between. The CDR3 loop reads CASSLSQPGANVLTF. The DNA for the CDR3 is TGTGCCAGCAGCTTGAGTCAACCTGGGGCCAACGTCCTGACTTTC.

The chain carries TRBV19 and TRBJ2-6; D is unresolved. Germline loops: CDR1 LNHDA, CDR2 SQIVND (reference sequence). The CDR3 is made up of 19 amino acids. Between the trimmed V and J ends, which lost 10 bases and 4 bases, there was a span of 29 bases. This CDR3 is CATSVQGVPKTAGANVLTF. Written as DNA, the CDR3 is TGTGCCACTTCGGTCCAAGGAGTACCAAAGACGGCAGGGGCCAACGTCCTGACTTTC.

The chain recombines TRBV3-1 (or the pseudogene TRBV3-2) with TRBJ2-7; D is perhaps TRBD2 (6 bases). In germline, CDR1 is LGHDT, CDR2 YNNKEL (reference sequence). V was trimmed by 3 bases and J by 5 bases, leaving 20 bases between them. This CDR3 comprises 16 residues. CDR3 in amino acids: CASSQEAAGRGNEQYF. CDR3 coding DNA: TGTGCCAGCAGCCAGGAGGCAGCGGGTCGGGGTAACGAGCAGTACTTC.

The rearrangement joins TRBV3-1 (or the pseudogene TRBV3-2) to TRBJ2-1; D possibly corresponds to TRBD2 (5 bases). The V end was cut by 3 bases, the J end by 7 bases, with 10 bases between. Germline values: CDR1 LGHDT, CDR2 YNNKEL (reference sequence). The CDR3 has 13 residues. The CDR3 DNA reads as TGTGCCAGCAGCCACAGAGGGAGAAATGAGCAGTTCTTC. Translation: CASSHRGRNEQFF.

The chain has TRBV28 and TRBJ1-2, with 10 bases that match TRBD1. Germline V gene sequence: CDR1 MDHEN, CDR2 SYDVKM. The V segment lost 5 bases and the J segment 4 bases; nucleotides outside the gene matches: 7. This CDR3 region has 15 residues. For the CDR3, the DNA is TGTGCCAGCAGTATCCGGGACAGGGGCCTCTATGGCTACACCTTC. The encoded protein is CASSIRDRGLYGYTF.